The TCR beta chain under discussion was sequenced for a study of blood T cell repertoires in COVID-19. Some clones are missing from TCRdb's copy, which holds only in-frame ones; the method was immunoSEQ multiplex PCR. The sample yields approximately 75,000 clones, roughly 84% seen once. The source is a man aged 25-45 years with COVID-19, enrolled during active disease. Sequencing input: peripheral blood.

CDR3 region: CASSRARTGELFF. The CDR3 DNA reads TGTGCCAGCAGCCGAGCTAGAACCGGGGAGCTGTTTTTT. The rearrangement links TRBV14 to TRBJ2-2, with unresolved D. Trimming stripped 4 bases from V and 5 bases from J, with 8 bases between. CDR3 length: 13 amino acids. Germline lookup yields CDR1 SGHDN and CDR2 FVKESK.